Listed below are T cell receptor beta chains from one sample, sequenced in a study of control samples from healthy donors and cancer patients. Sequenced by immunoSEQ multiplex PCR; TCRdb stores in-frame clones only, minus some. The data hold more than 65,000 clones, with approximately 88% observed a single time. The sequencing input was blood. All receptors come from a man aged 50-59 years in good health. The CDR3 runs from the conserved cysteine through the conserved F or W. The D gene is left open where the match is weak. Size values are once, few and many counts, or a class for expanded clones, and some rows have none.

TRBV27	TRBJ2-7	-	-	CASRPGRGVYEQYF	TGTGCCAGCAGGCCGGGGCGTGGGGTATACGAGCAGTACTTC
TRBV27	TRBJ2-7	few	-	CASSLRGSGLVYEQYF	TGTGCCAGCAGTTTAAGGGGCTCGGGACTGGTTTACGAGCAGTACTTC
TRBV6-5	TRBJ2-7	-	TRBD2	CASRAGLAVSYEQYF	TGTGCCAGCAGAGCGGGACTAGCGGTCTCCTACGAGCAGTACTTC
TRBV2	TRBJ1-5	many	-	CASSETGGSRQPQHF	TGTGCCAGCAGTGAAACGGGGGGCTCTCGACAGCCCCAGCATTTT
TRBV7-9	TRBJ1-2	-	TRBD1	CASSLSRDRGLGGYTF	TGTGCCAGCAGCTTATCCCGGGACAGGGGGCTCGGAGGCTACACCTTC
TRBV30	TRBJ1-4	-	-	CAWSEGVGPNEKLFF	TGTGCCTGGAGTGAGGGGGTCGGACCTAATGAAAAACTGTTTTTT
TRBV11-2	TRBJ2-3	-	-	CASSLVADTQYF	TGTGCCAGCAGCTTAGTCGCGGACACGCAGTATTTT
TRBV18	TRBJ2-2	-	-	CATRSGTNTGELFF	TGTGCCACTCGATCCGGGACGAACACCGGGGAGCTGTTTTTT
TRBV5-6	TRBJ1-1	-	-	CASSFRQANTEAFF	TGTGCCAGCAGCTTCAGACAGGCGAACACTGAAGCTTTCTTT
TRBV19	TRBJ1-1	few	-	CASSRSPGGGTGTEAFF	TGTGCCAGTAGTAGGTCTCCCGGAGGGGGAACGGGCACTGAAGCTTTCTTT
TRBV11-3	TRBJ2-3	-	TRBD1	CASSSRDRHTDTQYF	TGTGCCAGCAGCTCCCGGGACAGACACACAGATACGCAGTATTTT
TRBV9	TRBJ1-4	-	-	CASSPRGVTNEKLFF	TGTGCCAGCAGCCCCCGAGGGGTGACTAATGAAAAACTGTTTTTT
TRBV4-1	TRBJ2-3	-	-	CASSQDFGGSTDTQYF	TGCGCCAGCAGCCAAGATTTTGGGGGCAGCACAGATACGCAGTATTTT
TRBV21-1	TRBJ2-7	-	-	CASSQKPDRPTYEQYF	TGTGCCAGCAGCCAAAAGCCGGACAGGCCCACCTACGAGCAGTACTTC
TRBV7-9	TRBJ1-5	few	-	CASSIQGSNQPQHF	TGTGCCAGCAGCATACAGGGAAGCAATCAGCCCCAGCATTTT
TRBV6-5	TRBJ1-2	-	TRBD1	CASSRGQGGGYTF	TGTGCCAGCAGTCGGGGACAGGGAGGCGGCTACACCTTC
TRBV18	TRBJ2-1	-	-	CASSPGQSSYNEQFF	TGTGCCAGTTCCCCGGGGCAGAGCTCCTACAATGAGCAGTTCTTC
TRBV19	TRBJ2-7	once	-	CASSISQLSSYEQYF	TGTGCCAGTAGTATCAGTCAGTTGAGCTCCTACGAGCAGTACTTC
TRBV28	TRBJ1-6	-	-	CASRGGTGFGNSPLHF	TGTGCCAGCAGGGGGGGAACAGGCTTTGGTAATTCACCCCTCCACTTT
TRBV7-2	TRBJ1-5	once	-	CASSFGPSNQPQHF	TGTGCCAGCAGCTTTGGACCTAGCAATCAGCCCCAGCATTTT
TRBV7-8	TRBJ2-3	-	-	CASSYGVEADTQYF	TGTGCCAGCAGCTACGGGGTAGAGGCAGATACGCAGTATTTT
TRBV30	TRBJ1-4	-	TRBD1	CAWSGATGTGDEKLFF	TGTGCCTGGAGTGGCGCTACCGGGACAGGGGATGAAAAACTGTTTTTT
TRBV11-2	TRBJ1-4	once	-	CATARGATTNEKLFF	TGTGCCACCGCCCGGGGGGCCACGACTAATGAAAAACTGTTTTTT
TRBV4-3	TRBJ1-1	-	-	CASSQDPAGWTEAFF	TGCGCCAGCAGCCAAGATCCGGCAGGGTGGACTGAAGCTTTCTTT
TRBV7-2	TRBJ2-1	few	TRBD2	CASSLAAAFVTRSGSLNEQFF	TGTGCCAGCAGCTTAGCCGCCGCCTTTGTCACCCGAAGCGGGAGTTTGAATGAGCAGTTCTTC
TRBV24-1	TRBJ1-2	once	TRBD1	CATSGTGLGGYTF	TGTGCCACCAGTGGGACAGGATTGGGTGGCTACACCTTC
TRBV6-2/TRBV6-3	TRBJ2-5	-	TRBD1	CASSPQQGAETQYF	TGTGCCAGCAGTCCCCAACAGGGGGCTGAGACCCAGTACTTC
TRBV29-1	TRBJ1-5	-	-	CSAGEGGNQPQHF	TGCAGCGCAGGGGAGGGGGGGAATCAGCCCCAGCATTTT
TRBV5-1	TRBJ2-1	-	TRBD2	CASSLAATSGSPISEQFF	TGCGCCAGCAGCTTGGCCGCGACTAGCGGATCTCCTATCAGTGAGCAGTTCTTC
TRBV15	TRBJ2-1	-	-	CATSREGSVYNEQFF	TGTGCCACCAGCAGAGAGGGGAGCGTCTACAATGAGCAGTTCTTC
TRBV12-5	TRBJ1-2	-	-	CASGRRSISVQRGYTF	TGTGCTAGTGGCCGCCGCAGCATAAGCGTACAAAGGGGCTACACCTTC
TRBV12-3/TRBV12-4	TRBJ2-5	-	-	CASRNREKETQYF	TGTGCCAGCAGAAACAGGGAAAAAGAGACCCAGTACTTC
TRBV5-1	TRBJ1-4	-	TRBD1	CASSPDRAGGEKLFF	TGCGCCAGCAGTCCAGACAGGGCCGGAGGTGAAAAACTGTTTTTT
TRBV27	TRBJ2-7	-	TRBD1	CASSRDRAPYEQYF	TGTGCCAGCAGTCGGGACAGGGCTCCCTACGAGCAGTACTTC
TRBV6-5	TRBJ2-7	-	TRBD2	CASTRGDSYEQYF	TGTGCCAGCACCCGGGGGGACTCCTACGAGCAGTACTTC
TRBV19	TRBJ1-5	-	TRBD1	CASSIGVQGPFQPQHF	TGTGCCAGTAGTATCGGTGTACAGGGGCCCTTTCAGCCCCAGCATTTT
TRBV6-5	TRBJ2-5	-	-	CASSPLLDSPETQYF	TGTGCCAGCAGTCCACTTCTTGACTCGCCAGAGACCCAGTACTTC
TRBV6-5	TRBJ2-7	-	-	CASGRGNSYEQYF	TGTGCCAGCGGGAGGGGGAACTCCTACGAGCAGTACTTC
TRBV4-3	TRBJ2-3	-	-	CASSQDGAGGTDTQYF	TGCGCCAGCAGCCAAGACGGGGCCGGGGGCACAGATACGCAGTATTTT
TRBV27	TRBJ1-1	-	-	CASSLSGNREYFF	TGTGCCAGCAGTTTATCCGGAAATAGGGAATACTTCTTT
TRBV19	TRBJ2-3	-	-	CASSIVPPQWTDTQYF	TGTGCCAGTAGTATAGTGCCCCCGCAATGGACAGATACGCAGTATTTT
TRBV27	TRBJ2-5	-	TRBD1	CASRGTGGAVWETQYF	TGTGCCAGCAGAGGGACAGGGGGCGCGGTGTGGGAGACCCAGTACTTC
TRBV24-1	TRBJ2-7	-	TRBD1	CATSGAGGSEQYF	TGTGCCACCAGTGGGGCAGGGGGTAGCGAGCAGTACTTC
TRBV7-8	TRBJ2-7	-	-	CASSLAREYEQYF	TGTGCCAGCAGCTTAGCGAGAGAGTACGAGCAGTACTTC
TRBV3-1/TRBV3-2	TRBJ2-7	few	-	CASSQGTRIYEQYF	TGTGCCAGCAGCCAAGGTACACGTATCTACGAGCAGTACTTC
TRBV18	TRBJ1-2	-	TRBD1	CASSPGQGLGYTF	TGTGCCAGCTCACCGGGACAGGGGTTGGGCTACACCTTC
TRBV28	TRBJ2-5	-	TRBD1	CASSLPTGSLETQYF	TGTGCCAGCAGTCTCCCGACAGGGAGTCTGGAGACCCAGTACTTC
TRBV7-2	TRBJ2-7	-	-	CASSFGGSYEQYF	TGTGCCAGCAGCTTCGGAGGATCTTACGAGCAGTACTTC
TRBV19	TRBJ1-1	-	TRBD1	CASSTHRGLNTEAFF	TGTGCCAGTAGTACCCACAGGGGACTTAACACTGAAGCTTTCTTT
TRBV2	TRBJ2-7	-	-	CASRGQWGSYEQYF	TGTGCCAGCAGGGGGCAGTGGGGCTCCTACGAGCAGTACTTC
TRBV25-1	TRBJ2-7	-	-	CASSDSPVQYF	TGTGCCAGCAGTGATTCTCCAGTTCAGTACTTC
TRBV6-5	TRBJ1-4	-	TRBD1	CASRRQGAAREKLFF	TGTGCCAGCAGGAGACAGGGGGCGGCTCGGGAAAAACTGTTTTTT
TRBV6-5	TRBJ2-3	-	-	CASSYGGTDTQYF	TGTGCCAGCAGTTACGGTGGCACAGATACGCAGTATTTT
TRBV3-1/TRBV3-2	TRBJ1-2	medium-sized	-	CASSQGGGGNYGYTF	TGTGCCAGCAGCCAAGGGGGGGGCGGGAACTATGGCTACACCTTC
TRBV18	TRBJ1-2	-	-	CASSPSNWGDGYTF	TGTGCCAGCTCACCGAGTAATTGGGGGGATGGCTACACCTTC
TRBV2	TRBJ2-1	-	-	CASSGEGSGEQFF	TGTGCCAGCAGTGGAGAAGGGAGCGGTGAGCAGTTCTTC
TRBV3-1/TRBV3-2	TRBJ2-5	-	TRBD2	CASSQGLAGSDF	TGTGCCAGCAGCCAGGGACTAGCGGGCTCCGACTTC
TRBV2	TRBJ2-5	-	-	CASERGETQYF	TGTGCCAGCGAACGAGGAGAGACCCAGTACTTC